A selection of T cell receptor beta chains follows, all from one sample in a study of identical twins. Each CDR3 protein is one row after TCRdb ran MiXCR on the 5' RACE reads. The sample lists roughly 250,000 distinct CDR3 sequences; around 15% were seen once. Source material: memory (CD45RO+) T cells sorted from blood. The origin of the receptors is a woman aged 18-30 years in good health. The CDR3 runs from the conserved cysteine through the conserved F or W. The order of the fields is D gene, clone size, V gene, J gene, CDR3 protein, CDR3 DNA. The D gene is left open where the match is weak. Clone size is shown for a subset of rows, as once, few, many or a class of expanded clone.

d_call: NA; clone_size: many; v_call: TRBV11-3; j_call: TRBJ2-7; cdr3_aa: CASSLRVTGKDEQYF; cdr3_nt: TGTGCCAGCAGCTTACGAGTAACCGGGAAGGACGAGCAGTACTTC
d_call: NA; clone_size: many; v_call: TRBV12-3/TRBV12-4; j_call: TRBJ1-2; cdr3_aa: CASLGGSYGYTF; cdr3_nt: TGTGCCAGTCTAGGGGGTTCCTATGGCTACACCTTC
d_call: NA; clone_size: NA; v_call: TRBV28; j_call: TRBJ1-4; cdr3_aa: CASSLALGNEKLFF; cdr3_nt: TGTGCCAGCAGTTTGGCGTTGGGGAATGAAAAACTGTTTTTT
d_call: TRBD2; clone_size: NA; v_call: TRBV2; j_call: TRBJ2-5; cdr3_aa: CASSEGGAGGGEETQYF; cdr3_nt: TGTGCCAGCAGTGAAGGGGGAGCGGGAGGGGGTGAGGAGACCCAGTACTTC
d_call: NA; clone_size: NA; v_call: TRBV30; j_call: TRBJ1-1; cdr3_aa: CAWSGVSTNTEAFF; cdr3_nt: TGTGCCTGGAGTGGAGTCAGTACGAACACTGAAGCTTTCTTT
d_call: NA; clone_size: NA; v_call: TRBV5-1; j_call: TRBJ1-2; cdr3_aa: CASSFAGEGGYTF; cdr3_nt: TGCGCCAGCAGCTTCGCAGGGGAGGGTGGCTACACCTTC
d_call: NA; clone_size: NA; v_call: TRBV20-1; j_call: TRBJ2-7; cdr3_aa: CSASTGTNPYEQYF; cdr3_nt: TGCAGTGCTAGTACCGGGACGAACCCCTACGAGCAGTACTTC
d_call: NA; clone_size: few; v_call: TRBV29-1; j_call: TRBJ2-1; cdr3_aa: CSARGSYNEQFF; cdr3_nt: TGCAGCGCGAGGGGCTCCTACAATGAGCAGTTCTTC
d_call: NA; clone_size: few; v_call: TRBV5-1; j_call: TRBJ2-2; cdr3_aa: CASSDTGELFF; cdr3_nt: TGCGCCAGCAGCGACACCGGGGAGCTGTTTTTT
d_call: NA; clone_size: few; v_call: TRBV3-1; j_call: TRBJ1-2; cdr3_aa: CASSQVGGVGYTF; cdr3_nt: TGTGCCAGCAGCCAAGTTGGGGGGGTCGGCTACACCTTC
d_call: TRBD1; clone_size: NA; v_call: TRBV10-3; j_call: TRBJ2-1; cdr3_aa: CAIRKSTGTGAYNEQFF; cdr3_nt: TGTGCCATCAGAAAAAGCACCGGGACAGGGGCCTACAATGAGCAGTTCTTC
d_call: NA; clone_size: few; v_call: TRBV16; j_call: TRBJ2-5; cdr3_aa: CASSQRGAEETQYF; cdr3_nt: TGTGCCAGCAGCCAGAGAGGGGCTGAAGAGACCCAGTACTTC
d_call: NA; clone_size: few; v_call: TRBV29-1; j_call: TRBJ1-2; cdr3_aa: CSVETDITYGYTF; cdr3_nt: TGCAGCGTTGAAACGGACATTACCTATGGCTACACCTTC
d_call: NA; clone_size: NA; v_call: TRBV20-1; j_call: TRBJ2-3; cdr3_aa: CSAINPRGTDTQYF; cdr3_nt: TGCAGTGCGATAAATCCTAGAGGGACAGATACGCAGTATTTT